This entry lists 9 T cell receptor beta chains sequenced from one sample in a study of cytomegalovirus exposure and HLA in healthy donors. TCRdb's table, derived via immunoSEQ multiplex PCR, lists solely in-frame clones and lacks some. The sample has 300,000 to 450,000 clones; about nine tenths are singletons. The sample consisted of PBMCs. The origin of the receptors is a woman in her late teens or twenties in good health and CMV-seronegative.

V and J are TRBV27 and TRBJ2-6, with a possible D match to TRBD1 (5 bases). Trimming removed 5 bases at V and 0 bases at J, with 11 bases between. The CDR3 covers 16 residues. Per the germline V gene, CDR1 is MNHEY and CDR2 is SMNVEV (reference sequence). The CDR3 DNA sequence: TGTGCCAGCAGTCATCAGACAGTCTCTGGGGCCAACGTCCTGACTTTC. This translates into CASSHQTVSGANVLTF.

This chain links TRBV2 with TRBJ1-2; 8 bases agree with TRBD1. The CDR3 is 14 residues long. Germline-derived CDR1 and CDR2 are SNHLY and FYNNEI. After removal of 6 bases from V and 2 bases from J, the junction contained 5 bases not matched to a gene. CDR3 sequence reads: CASRHRGGNYGYTF. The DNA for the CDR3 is TGTGCCAGCAGACACAGGGGGGGAAACTATGGCTACACCTTC.

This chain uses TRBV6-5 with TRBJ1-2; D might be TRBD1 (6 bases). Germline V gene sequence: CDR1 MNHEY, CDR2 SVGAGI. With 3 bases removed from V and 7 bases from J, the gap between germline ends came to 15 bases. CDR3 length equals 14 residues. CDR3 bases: TGTGCCAGCAGTTATTCGGGGGGCAAGAGTGGCTACACCTTC. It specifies CASSYSGGKSGYTF.

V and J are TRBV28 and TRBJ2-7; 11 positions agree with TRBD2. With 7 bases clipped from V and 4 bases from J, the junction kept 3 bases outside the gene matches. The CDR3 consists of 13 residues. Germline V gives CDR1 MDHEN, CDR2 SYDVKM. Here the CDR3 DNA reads TGTGCCAGCAATAGCGGGGGGGCTTACGAGCAGTACTTC. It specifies CASNSGGAYEQYF.

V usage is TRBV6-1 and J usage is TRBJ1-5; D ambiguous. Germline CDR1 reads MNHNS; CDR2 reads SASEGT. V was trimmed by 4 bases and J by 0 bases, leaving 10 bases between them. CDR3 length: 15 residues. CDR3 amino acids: CASSAAVYSNQPQHF. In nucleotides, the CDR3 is TGTGCCAGCAGTGCTGCGGTTTATAGCAATCAGCCCCAGCATTTT.

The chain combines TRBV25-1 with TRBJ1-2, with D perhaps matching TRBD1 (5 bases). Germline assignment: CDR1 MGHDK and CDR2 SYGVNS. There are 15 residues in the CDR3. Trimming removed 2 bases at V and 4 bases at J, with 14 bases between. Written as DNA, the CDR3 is TGTGCCAGCAGTGAAGCAGGGACTGTTAGCTATGGCTACACCTTC. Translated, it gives CASSEAGTVSYGYTF.

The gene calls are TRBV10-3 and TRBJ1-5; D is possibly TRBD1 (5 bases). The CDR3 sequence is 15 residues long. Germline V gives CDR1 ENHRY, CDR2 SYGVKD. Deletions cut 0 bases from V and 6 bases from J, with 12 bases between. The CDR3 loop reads CAISESGTPSQPQHF. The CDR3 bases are TGTGCCATCAGTGAGTCGGGGACTCCCAGTCAGCCCCAGCATTTT.

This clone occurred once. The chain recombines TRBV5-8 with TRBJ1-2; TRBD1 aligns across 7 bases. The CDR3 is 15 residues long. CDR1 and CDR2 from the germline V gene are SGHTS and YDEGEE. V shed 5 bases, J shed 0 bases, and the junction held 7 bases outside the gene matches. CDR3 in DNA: TGTGCCAGCAGTGGCAGGGGGGTGTCTAACTATGGCTACACCTTC. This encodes CASSGRGVSNYGYTF.

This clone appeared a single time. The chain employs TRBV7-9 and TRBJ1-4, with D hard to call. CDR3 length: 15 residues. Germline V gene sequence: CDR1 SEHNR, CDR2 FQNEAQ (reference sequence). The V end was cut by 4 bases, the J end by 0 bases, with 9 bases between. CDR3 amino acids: CASSSREATNEKLFF. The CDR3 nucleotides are TGTGCCAGCAGCTCGCGGGAGGCAACTAATGAAAAACTGTTTTTT. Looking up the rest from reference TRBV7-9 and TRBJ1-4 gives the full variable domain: DTGVSQNPRHKITKRGQNVTFRCDPISEHNRLYWYRQTLGQGPEFLTYFQNEAQLEKSRLLSDRFSAERPKGSFSTLEIQRTEQGDSAMYLCASSSREATNEKLFFGSGTQLSVL.